The 29 T cell receptor beta chains in this list originate from one sample, sequenced in a study of blood T cell repertoires in COVID-19. Generated by immunoSEQ multiplex PCR, the TCRdb table keeps only in-frame clones and is missing some. The sample carries about 130,000 clones, approximately 70% recorded once. The material sequenced was peripheral blood. These receptor sequences come from a woman in her 70s with acute or convalescent COVID-19.

The gene calls are TRBV11-2 and TRBJ1-1; D gene uncertain. This CDR3 is 12 amino acids long. Germline CDR1 is SGHAT and CDR2 is FQNNGV. V gave up 2 bases and J gave up 10 bases, with 11 bases separating them. DNA for the CDR3: TGTGCCAGCAGCTTAACGGGGATAAGAGCTTTCTTT. It yields the protein CASSLTGIRAFF. The whole variable domain, filled in from reference TRBV11-2 and TRBJ1-1, reads EAGVAQSPRYKIIEKRQSVAFWCNPISGHATLYWYQQILGQGPKLLIQFQNNGVVDDSQLPKDRFSAERLKGVDSTLKIQPAKLEDSAVYLCASSLTGIRAFFGQGTRLTVV.

The chain carries TRBV10-3 and TRBJ1-2, with D maybe TRBD1 (5 bases). This CDR3 comprises 14 residues. Germline CDR1 ENHRY, CDR2 SYGVKD. V was cut by 2 bases and J by 7 bases, with 14 bases left in between. The CDR3 region is CAISEGQGYGGYTF. CDR3 nucleotide sequence: TGTGCCATCAGTGAGGGGCAGGGATACGGTGGCTACACCTTC.

V and J are TRBV7-6 and TRBJ2-3, with D maybe TRBD2 (5 bases). Trimming pared 5 bases from V and 2 bases from J, leaving 11 bases between. This CDR3 comprises 14 residues. Germline V lookup: CDR1 SGHVS, CDR2 FNYEAQ. Here the CDR3 reads CASSSGRDTDTQYF. The CDR3, as DNA: TGTGCCAGCAGCAGCGGACGGGACACAGATACGCAGTATTTT.

This chain links TRBV7-9 with TRBJ2-1; tentatively, D is TRBD2 (6 bases). The CDR3 consists of 15 residues. In germline, CDR1 is SEHNR, CDR2 FQNEAQ (reference sequence). V lost 1 base and J lost 6, with 13 bases in between. In DNA, the CDR3 is TGTGCCAGCAGCTTAGACGGGACTCAAGTCAATGAGCAGTTCTTC. Its translation is CASSLDGTQVNEQFF.

The chain links TRBV25-1 to TRBJ2-3; D not resolved. There are 13 residues in the CDR3. V lost 3 bases to trimming and J lost 2 bases, with 6 bases between them. Looked up from germline, CDR1 is MGHDK and CDR2 is SYGVNS. Here the CDR3 DNA reads TGTGCCAGCAGTGAGTATGTCACAGATACGCAGTATTTT. This codes for CASSEYVTDTQYF.

The chain employs TRBV28 and TRBJ2-2; D is perhaps TRBD2 (7 bases). This CDR3 spans 15 amino acids. V was shortened by 7 bases and J by 3 bases, with 15 bases between the two germline ends. CDR1 is MDHEN, CDR2 SYDVKM, per germline. CDR3 nucleotide sequence: TGTGCCAGCATCACGGCGGGGGCGGACACCGGGGAGCTGTTTTTT. Amino acids: CASITAGADTGELFF. The variable domain in full, with the rest retrieved from reference TRBV28 and TRBJ2-2, is DVKVTQSSRYLVKRTGEKVFLECVQDMDHENMFWYRQDPGLGLRLIYFSYDVKMKEKGDIPEGYSVSREKKERFSLILESASTNQTSMYLCASITAGADTGELFFGEGSRLTVL.

This clone has just one count. The V and J genes are TRBV11-3 and TRBJ1-1, with D perhaps matching TRBD1 (5 bases). V dropped 4 bases and J dropped 4 bases, with 13 bases sitting between them. The germline CDR1 and CDR2 sequences are SGHNT and YENEEA. The CDR3 covers 14 residues. CDR3 bases: TGTGCCAGCAGCTCCGTTGGTGGGGCCACTGAAGCTTTCTTT. This translates into CASSSVGGATEAFF.

The chain couples TRBV5-6 to TRBJ2-1; 7 bases map to TRBD2. This CDR3 is built from 14 residues. Germline V gene data show CDR1 as SGHDT and CDR2 as YYEEEE. Trimming cost V 4 bases and J 10 bases; bases outside gene matches: 11. The CDR3 region is CASSRDYPYAEQFF. CDR3 nucleotides: TGTGCCAGCAGCCGGGACTACCCCTACGCGGAGCAGTTCTTC.

J is TRBJ1-3 and V is TRBV6-6, with TRBD1 as a possible D gene (5 bases). The CDR3 loop spans 14 amino acids. Germline values: CDR1 MNHNY, CDR2 SVGAGI (reference sequence). V lost 2 bases and J 2 bases, leaving 7 bases between the germline ends. The DNA of the CDR3 is TGTGCCAGCAGTTACGCGACAGCTGGAAACACCATATATTTT. It encodes CASSYATAGNTIYF.

The genes are TRBV5-1 and TRBJ2-3; the match to TRBD2 covers 7 bases. The J segment lost 0 bases and the V segment lost 0 bases, leaving 7 bases of the junction unmatched. There are 17 residues in the CDR3. Germline V CDR1 and CDR2: SGHRS, YFSETQ. CDR3 DNA sequence: TGCGCCAGCAGCTTGGCCCATAGCGGGCAAAGCACAGATACGCAGTATTTT. It encodes CASSLAHSGQSTDTQYF.

The chain links TRBV25-1 to TRBJ1-1, with D unresolved. The germline V gene encodes CDR1 MGHDK and CDR2 SYGVNS. V gave up 5 bases and J gave up 1 base, with 5 bases separating them. CDR3 size: 12 residues. CDR3: CASSTGNTEAFF. The DNA for the CDR3 is TGTGCCAGCAGTACGGGGAACACTGAAGCTTTCTTT.

Comment on this clone: The germline gene is not matched at one end of the junction; a read error may be the cause. The chain combines TRBV6-1 with TRBJ1-1, with TRBD1 matching 7 bases. Germline V gives CDR1 MNHNS, CDR2 SASEGT. This CDR3 spans 12 amino acids. This CDR3 is CASSEYRDRDLF. The DNA of the CDR3 is TGTGCCAGCAGTGAGTATAGAGACAGGGACTTATTT.

V is TRBV5-1 and J is TRBJ2-1; 8 nucleotides align to TRBD1. The CDR3 is 15 residues long. V lost 3 bases to trimming and J lost 0 bases; unmatched junction nucleotides: 2. From germline, CDR1 is SGHRS and CDR2 YFSETQ. This CDR3 reads CASSSGQGSYNEQFF. The CDR3 DNA is TGCGCCAGCAGCTCCGGACAGGGCTCCTACAATGAGCAGTTCTTC.

The chain has TRBV4-3 and TRBJ2-1; 9 bases line up with TRBD1. The CDR3 length is 18 residues. Germline assignment: CDR1 LGHNA and CDR2 YSLEER. The V gene end was trimmed by 1 base and the J gene end by 7 bases; junction bases not matched to a gene: 14. CDR3 bases: TGCGCCAGCAGCCAAGGCCCGGTCGGAGACAGGGGGAGGAATGAGCAGTTCTTC. Encoded protein: CASSQGPVGDRGRNEQFF.

Only a few counts were recorded for this clone. The V call is TRBV25-1, the J call TRBJ1-4; D remains unclear. Trimming cost V 4 bases and J 6 bases, with 6 bases left between them. Germline V gives CDR1 MGHDK, CDR2 SYGVNS. This CDR3 is 12 amino acids long. CDR3 in amino acids: CASSGQDEKLFF. The CDR3 bases are TGTGCCAGCAGTGGACAAGATGAAAAACTGTTTTTT.

This clone was seen only once. This rearrangement joins TRBV5-5 to TRBJ1-4; D is perhaps TRBD1 (5 bases). V was clipped by 3 bases and J by 5 bases, with 8 bases between them. This CDR3 has 13 residues. Germline V gene sequence: CDR1 SGHKS, CDR2 YYEKEE (reference sequence). The CDR3 DNA reads as TGTGCCAGCAGCTCGACAGCAAATGAAAAACTGTTTTTT. Translated: CASSSTANEKLFF.

The V and J genes are TRBV6-6 and TRBJ2-1, with 9 bases that match TRBD2. CDR1 MNHNY and CDR2 SVGAGI come from the germline V gene (reference sequence). V dropped 5 bases and J dropped 3; count of bases not matched to a gene: 2. The CDR3 loop spans 14 amino acids. The CDR3 nucleotides read TGTGCCAGCAGTGTTAGCGGGGGCTACAATGAGCAGTTCTTC. It codes for CASSVSGGYNEQFF.

The rearrangement links TRBV9 to TRBJ1-1; 8 positions match TRBD1. J was trimmed by 5 bases and V by 4 bases; bases with no gene match: 7. Germline CDR1 is SGDLS and CDR2 is YYNGEE. This CDR3 contains 14 residues. DNA for the CDR3: TGTGCCAGCAGCCTGGGGACAGGAGTTACTGAAGCTTTCTTT. Translated, it gives CASSLGTGVTEAFF.

This CDR3 reads CASSGRGTGEKLFF. The CDR3 DNA follows: TGTGCCAGCAGCGGCAGGGGGACTGGGGAAAAACTGTTTTTT. This sequence joins TRBV3-1 (or the pseudogene TRBV3-2) and TRBJ1-4; 7 nucleotides match TRBD1. This CDR3 is 14 amino acids long. V lost 5 bases to trimming and J lost 8 bases; unmatched junction nucleotides: 8. The V gene's germline CDR1 is LGHDT and CDR2 YNNKEL (reference sequence).

The CDR3 DNA sequence: TGTGCCAGCAGTAAAGGGACAGGGGGATCCTATAATTCACCCCTCCACTTT. This gives the protein CASSKGTGGSYNSPLHF. The chain employs TRBV6-1 and TRBJ1-6; TRBD1 agrees at 11 bases. V was clipped by 5 bases and J by 1 base; unmatched bases: 4. In germline, CDR1 is MNHNS, CDR2 SASEGT. The length of the CDR3 is 17 residues.

This chain joins TRBV18 and TRBJ1-5; D unclear. The CDR3 consists of 15 residues. Germline V gene sequence: CDR1 KGHSH, CDR2 LQKENI. V dropped 3 bases and J dropped 0 bases, with 9 bases sitting between them. CDR3: CASSPSANSNQPQHF. CDR3 DNA: TGTGCCAGCTCACCGTCAGCGAATAGCAATCAGCCCCAGCATTTT.

This CDR3 reads CASSYATTPLNTEAFF. CDR3 bases: TGTGCCAGCAGTTACGCCACTACCCCACTGAACACTGAAGCTTTCTTT. This chain connects TRBV6-2 or TRBV6-3 to TRBJ1-1; D not resolved. This CDR3 has 16 residues. Germline lookup yields CDR1 MNHEY and CDR2 SVGEGT. The V gene lost 2 bases and the J gene lost 0 bases, with 13 bases spanning the gap.

This clone was found a few times. V is TRBV19 and J is TRBJ1-5; 7 bases line up with TRBD1. Germline V gene data show CDR1 as LNHDA and CDR2 as SQIVND (reference sequence). The CDR3 runs 16 residues. After removal of 5 bases from V and 6 bases from J, the junction contained 13 bases not matched to a gene. The CDR3 bases are TGTGCCAGTAGTCCCCTCCACAGGGGTGCGGGTCAGCCCCAGCATTTT. Protein: CASSPLHRGAGQPQHF.

This chain links TRBV5-1 with TRBJ1-1, with 10 positions matching TRBD1. The CDR3 is made up of 15 amino acids. Germline-derived CDR1 and CDR2 are SGHRS and YFSETQ. After removal of 1 base from V and 5 bases from J, the junction contained 5 bases not matched to a gene. DNA of the CDR3: TGCGCCAGCAGCTTGACGACAGGGGGCTCGACTGAAGCTTTCTTT. Its protein product is CASSLTTGGSTEAFF.

V gene TRBV28 combines with J gene TRBJ2-7, with D possibly matching TRBD2 (6 bases). CDR3 size: 12 residues. The germline V and J ends were trimmed by 2 bases and 7 bases, with 9 bases remaining between them. Germline V gene sequence: CDR1 MDHEN, CDR2 SYDVKM. The CDR3 loop reads CASSLVGGEQYF. CDR3 in DNA: TGTGCCAGCAGTTTAGTTGGGGGGGAGCAGTACTTC.

This clone showed up just a few times. The chain joins TRBV27 to TRBJ2-7, with D possibly being TRBD2 (6 bases). The CDR3 spans 13 residues. Trimming cost V 4 bases and J 4 bases, with 11 bases left between them. The germline CDR1 and CDR2 sequences are MNHEY and SMNVEV (reference sequence). The CDR3, as DNA: TGTGCCAGCAGTTGGGGCCGGGAGTACGAGCAGTACTTC. Residues: CASSWGREYEQYF.

J is TRBJ2-5 and V is TRBV19; perhaps TRBD2 as D (6 bases). The CDR3 length is 14 residues. Germline lookup yields CDR1 LNHDA and CDR2 SQIVND (reference sequence). V was trimmed by 4 bases and J by 5 bases, leaving 14 bases between them. The CDR3 is CASSTSTGSETQYF. CDR3 sequence (DNA): TGTGCCAGTAGTACCTCCACCGGGAGTGAGACCCAGTACTTC.

The chain couples TRBV5-4 to TRBJ1-2, with D uncertain. The V end was cut by 2 bases, the J end by 8 bases, with 16 bases between. This CDR3 contains 14 residues. CDR1 is SGHNT, CDR2 YYREEE, per germline (reference sequence). The CDR3 spells CASSFARLRGGYTF. CDR3 coding DNA: TGTGCCAGCAGCTTTGCGAGGCTCCGCGGGGGCTACACCTTC.

The V gene is TRBV3-1 (or the pseudogene TRBV3-2), the J gene TRBJ1-5, with D tentatively TRBD1 (6 bases). This CDR3 comprises 13 residues. Trimming left V 3 bases short and J 7 bases short, with 10 bases between. Germline values: CDR1 LGHDT, CDR2 YNNKEL (reference sequence). Written as DNA, the CDR3 is TGTGCCAGCAGCCAGGGGGCCAAACAGCCCCAGCATTTT. Translating gives CASSQGAKQPQHF.